The rows below give T cell receptor beta chains drawn from one sample of a study of cytomegalovirus exposure and HLA in healthy donors. The table came from immunoSEQ multiplex PCR; TCRdb's copy has only in-frame clones and leaves some out. The sample holds fewer than 75,000 clones; approximately 80% are singletons and the top ten take around 4.5%. Sequenced sample: PBMCs. The receptors derive from a man aged 25 to 45 in good health and CMV-seronegative. CDR3s include the opening cysteine and the closing phenylalanine or tryptophan. A D gene is named only where the DNA matches it firmly. Only some rows state a clone size, as once, few, many or a class for expanded clones.

V gene: TRBV7-9; clone size: NA; J gene: TRBJ2-1; D gene: TRBD2; CDR3 DNA: TGTGCCAGCAGCCCCCCCGGAGAACTAGCGGGATTCGATGAGCAGTTCTTC; CDR3 protein: CASSPPGELAGFDEQFF
V gene: TRBV2; clone size: NA; J gene: TRBJ2-1; D gene: NA; CDR3 DNA: TGTGCCAGCAGTGAAGGGGCGGGTATATACAATGAGCAGTTCTTC; CDR3 protein: CASSEGAGIYNEQFF
V gene: TRBV4-1; clone size: NA; J gene: TRBJ1-5; D gene: NA; CDR3 DNA: TGCGCCAGCAGCCAACAGGGAGGCTATCAGCCCCAGCATTTT; CDR3 protein: CASSQQGGYQPQHF
V gene: TRBV9; clone size: NA; J gene: TRBJ2-2; D gene: NA; CDR3 DNA: TGTGCCAGCAGCGTAGTACTAGCGAACACCGGGGAGCTGTTTTTT; CDR3 protein: CASSVVLANTGELFF
V gene: TRBV12-5; clone size: few; J gene: TRBJ1-1; D gene: NA; CDR3 DNA: TGTGCGAGCCGGGGGAACACTGAAGCTTTCTTT; CDR3 protein: CASRGNTEAFF
V gene: TRBV2; clone size: NA; J gene: TRBJ1-4; D gene: TRBD1; CDR3 DNA: TGTGCCAGCAGGCGACAGGGGGCGAATGAAAAACTGTTTTTT; CDR3 protein: CASRRQGANEKLFF
V gene: TRBV5-4; clone size: NA; J gene: TRBJ2-6; D gene: NA; CDR3 DNA: TGTGCCACCAGGGAGCCTGGGGCCAACGTCCTGACTTTC; CDR3 protein: CATREPGANVLTF
V gene: TRBV7-2; clone size: NA; J gene: TRBJ2-3; D gene: TRBD2; CDR3 DNA: TGTGCCAGCAGCCCATTAGCGGGGGGCCCCACAGATACGCAGTATTTT; CDR3 protein: CASSPLAGGPTDTQYF
V gene: TRBV9; clone size: few; J gene: TRBJ1-1; D gene: TRBD1; CDR3 DNA: TGTGCCAGCAGCGTTACAGGGGGGGAGGACACTGAAGCTTTCTTT; CDR3 protein: CASSVTGGEDTEAFF
V gene: TRBV29-1; clone size: NA; J gene: TRBJ1-3; D gene: NA; CDR3 DNA: TGCAGCGTTGAAGCAGGGTCTGGAAACACCATATATTTT; CDR3 protein: CSVEAGSGNTIYF
V gene: TRBV15; clone size: NA; J gene: TRBJ2-7; D gene: TRBD2; CDR3 DNA: TGTGCCACCAGCAGAGATTTGGGGACTAGCGGATACGAGCAGTACTTC; CDR3 protein: CATSRDLGTSGYEQYF
V gene: TRBV19; clone size: NA; J gene: TRBJ2-1; D gene: TRBD2; CDR3 DNA: TGTGCCAGTAGTATAGTTAGCGGGAGATACAATGAGCAGTTCTTC; CDR3 protein: CASSIVSGRYNEQFF
V gene: TRBV5-1; clone size: NA; J gene: TRBJ2-7; D gene: NA; CDR3 DNA: TGCGCCAGCAGCCAGGCGGATCGGGGTGAGGCCTACGAGCAGTACTTC; CDR3 protein: CASSQADRGEAYEQYF
V gene: TRBV5-1; clone size: once; J gene: TRBJ2-4; D gene: NA; CDR3 DNA: TGCGCCAGCAGCTTGGGGGGGTTCGGGGGAGACAAAAACATTCAGTACTTC; CDR3 protein: CASSLGGFGGDKNIQYF
V gene: TRBV7-9; clone size: NA; J gene: TRBJ2-5; D gene: TRBD1; CDR3 DNA: TGTGCCAGCAGCTCTGGACAGGGGCAAAAAGAGACCCAGTACTTC; CDR3 protein: CASSSGQGQKETQYF
V gene: TRBV6-6; clone size: NA; J gene: TRBJ1-1; D gene: NA; CDR3 DNA: TGTGCCAGCAGTTTGGGAGGGGTTGACACTGAAGCTTTCTTT; CDR3 protein: CASSLGGVDTEAFF
V gene: TRBV5-4; clone size: NA; J gene: TRBJ2-7; D gene: TRBD1; CDR3 DNA: TGTGCCAGCACCCTCTATCGGGACAGGGTGACCTACGAGCAGTACTTC; CDR3 protein: CASTLYRDRVTYEQYF
V gene: TRBV5-1; clone size: NA; J gene: TRBJ1-2; D gene: TRBD1; CDR3 DNA: TGCGCCAGCAGCTTGGTAGGGGGCGGTGGCTACACCTTC; CDR3 protein: CASSLVGGGGYTF
V gene: TRBV5-5; clone size: NA; J gene: TRBJ2-7; D gene: NA; CDR3 DNA: TGTGCCAGCAGCTTGGTCAGCTACGAGCAGTACTTC; CDR3 protein: CASSLVSYEQYF
V gene: TRBV18; clone size: NA; J gene: TRBJ2-7; D gene: TRBD1; CDR3 DNA: TGTGCCAGCTCACCGGACAGGGAAGACGAGCAGTACTTC; CDR3 protein: CASSPDREDEQYF
V gene: TRBV18; clone size: NA; J gene: TRBJ1-1; D gene: NA; CDR3 DNA: TGTGCCAGCTCAGTTCTAGAGTCATCGGACACTGAAGCTTTCTTT; CDR3 protein: CASSVLESSDTEAFF
V gene: TRBV2; clone size: NA; J gene: TRBJ2-4; D gene: NA; CDR3 DNA: TGTGCCAGCAGTGACGGGGAGCGGATAGCCAAAAACATTCAGTACTTC; CDR3 protein: CASSDGERIAKNIQYF
V gene: TRBV29-1; clone size: NA; J gene: TRBJ2-1; D gene: NA; CDR3 DNA: TGCAGCGTTGAAGATCAAGCGGCCAGCTACAATGAGCAGTTCTTC; CDR3 protein: CSVEDQAASYNEQFF
V gene: TRBV18; clone size: NA; J gene: TRBJ1-1; D gene: NA; CDR3 DNA: TGTGCCAGCTCACCACCCTGGGACAAGAACACTGAAGCTTTCTTT; CDR3 protein: CASSPPWDKNTEAFF
V gene: TRBV7-8; clone size: NA; J gene: TRBJ2-1; D gene: NA; CDR3 DNA: TGTGCCAGCAGCTTAGGGGCGGGACCCTACAATGAGCAGTTCTTC; CDR3 protein: CASSLGAGPYNEQFF
V gene: TRBV4-1; clone size: NA; J gene: TRBJ2-2; D gene: NA; CDR3 DNA: TGCGCCAGCAGCCAAGAATGGCTAGCAACCGGGGAGCTGTTTTTT; CDR3 protein: CASSQEWLATGELFF
V gene: TRBV14; clone size: once; J gene: TRBJ1-1; D gene: TRBD1; CDR3 DNA: TGTGCCAGCAGCCAAGTGAAACCCGGGACAGGGAGGGACACTGAAGCTTTCTTT; CDR3 protein: CASSQVKPGTGRDTEAFF
V gene: TRBV7-9; clone size: NA; J gene: TRBJ1-2; D gene: NA; CDR3 DNA: TGTGCCAGCAGCTTAAGCCTTACAGGTCAATATGGCTACACCTTC; CDR3 protein: CASSLSLTGQYGYTF
V gene: TRBV7-9; clone size: NA; J gene: TRBJ2-1; D gene: NA; CDR3 DNA: TGTTCCAGCAGCCAGGGGACCGGCTACAATGAGCAGTTCTTC; CDR3 protein: CSSSQGTGYNEQFF
V gene: TRBV11-2; clone size: NA; J gene: TRBJ2-7; D gene: NA; CDR3 DNA: TGTGCCAGCGGTAGACCCCAGCGCTACGAGCAGTACTTC; CDR3 protein: CASGRPQRYEQYF
V gene: TRBV5-1; clone size: NA; J gene: TRBJ1-2; D gene: TRBD1; CDR3 DNA: TGCGCCAGCAGCTCGACGACAGGGTCGTTTTATGGCTACACCTTC; CDR3 protein: CASSSTTGSFYGYTF
V gene: TRBV7-9; clone size: NA; J gene: TRBJ2-3; D gene: TRBD1; CDR3 DNA: TGTGCCAGCAGCCGACAGGGTCCCAGCACAGATACGCAGTATTTT; CDR3 protein: CASSRQGPSTDTQYF
V gene: TRBV7-9; clone size: NA; J gene: TRBJ1-2; D gene: NA; CDR3 DNA: TGTGCCAGCAGCTTAGGCCAGGGTGGCTACACCTTC; CDR3 protein: CASSLGQGGYTF